The source of this TCR beta chain is a study of cytomegalovirus exposure and HLA in healthy donors (dated by TCRdb to about 2017). As for the study more broadly: In an earlier analysis of 587 of the donors, around 300 Gb of sequence data and approximately 120 million unique TCR beta sequences from roughly 180 million T cells were reported. Every discovery cohort repertoire had been produced on one sequencing platform. To predict cytomegalovirus infection status, the study brought together high-throughput TCR immunosequencing, statistical association of individual TCRs with disease status, and machine learning. On average, roughly 250,000 unique TCR beta nucleotide sequences were sequenced per donor among 300 to 500 genotyped donors of the cohort, with 15% to 20% of those sequences being non-productive. Among the roughly 380 genotyped donors, approximately 82% belonged to the genetic ancestry cluster associated with self-reported Caucasian donors. A later analysis re-examined previously published TCR beta repertoires from 600 to 700 donors and added high-resolution HLA genotyping to investigate patterns of TCR occurrence. A separate validation cohort of 100 to 150 different subjects was used in addition to the 666-subject first cohort. To decide whether each TCR beta V gene segment behaved as functional or pseudogenic, an earlier analysis of 587 of the donors relied on high-throughput TCR beta sequencing. An early release covering just under 650 HLA-typed donors comprised about 300 gigabases of sequencing data and around 86 million unique TCR sequences. The number of typed donors differed by locus: about 629-630 for A, B, C, DRB1 and DQB1; 500 to 550 for DQA1; around 610 for DPA1; and around 470 for DPB1. The study was designed to test whether signatures of past pathogen exposure could be identified by cataloging public T cell receptors. Rather than using new phenotypic data, the later analysis identified candidate immune exposures from TCR beta sequences and from how often those sequences occurred across donors. In a later genetic analysis, genome-wide SNP genotypes for about three fifths of the roughly 670 donors were used, and that subset was treated as a discovery cohort. HLA typing included class I and class II loci at four-digit resolution. Donor age, sex, ethnicity and CMV serostatus were collected together with the repertoire data. Using immunosequencing, the study profiled T cell repertoires from roughly 650 subjects and related those repertoires to cytomegalovirus serostatus. Roughly five DR-DQ haplotypes were handled as single units for association and clustering, since linkage in the cohort was strong. The paper as a whole reports these results and caveats: Most TCR sequences were seen in very few donors, while some public TCRs were found in many individuals. In both the original and validation cohorts, the classifier was reported to diagnose cytomegalovirus status with high specificity and sensitivity. The authors suggested that the approach could potentially be extended to other disease states and immunological phenotypes. The study gave a list of over 150 TCR beta chains associated with cytomegalovirus. The earlier analysis of a few hundred of the donors excluded 15 to 20 rarely observed V segments, including chromosome 9 orphons, because counts were too low. Assigning TCR associations to individual alleles was difficult when HLA alleles, especially DR and DQ, strongly co-occurred. A few of the identified cytomegalovirus-associated TCR beta chains were confirmed in vitro to be specific for cytomegalovirus antigens. Correlated functional status among segregating V segments might reflect linkage disequilibrium, but an unknown experimental factor could not be ruled out. In a later analysis, HLA-associated TCR beta chains showed more clonal expansion and lower generation probabilities than non-associated chains that were equally common. Because HLA typing was missing for some donors at each locus, association tests included only the typed subset. Some IMGT-functional V segments, including TRBV6-2 and TRBV6-3, could not be told apart with the 87-base-pair reads, so those segments were excluded. In a later analysis, several top co-occurrence clusters were reported to appear linked to parvovirus B19, influenza, CMV and Epstein-Barr virus. A cluster of highly shared sequence variants was judged likely to be a technical artifact of the sequencing pipeline. An association between a missense DCLRE1C variant and V-gene and J-gene trimming of TCR beta chains was found in a later genetic analysis and replicated in an independent cohort. In an earlier analysis of more than 500 of the donors, most TCR beta V segments appeared in productive rearrangements about 87% or about 30% of the time, broadly matching IMGT annotations. A later analysis found that most CMV-associated TCR beta chains appeared HLA-restricted, with HLA associations seemingly driven largely by CMV exposure. This cohort had only TCR beta chains sequenced, and the lack of alpha or paired-chain data limited which features could be detected. According to a later genetic analysis, donors in an Asian-associated ancestry cluster had fewer N-insertions in productive TCRs than the approximately 650-donor mean. A later analysis associated about 16,000 TCR beta sequences with specific HLA alleles at a false discovery rate of 0.05. The presence/absence analyses assumed that sequencing depth was roughly uniform across donors, and that assumption may not be true. A further reported finding was that TCR beta sequences accurately predicted the HLA-A and HLA-B alleles for most subjects in the first cohort. A later analysis found that TCR association rates varied across HLA loci, with DRB1 alleles showing the most associated TCRs and HLA-C alleles the fewest. CMV serostatus was the only immune exposure information available for the cohort.

Its CDR3 holds 15 amino acids, cysteine through phenylalanine. Only CDR3 DNA remains: 45 bases, in frame from the first base. The germline V gene gives CDR1 as SGHTA and CDR2 as FQGNSA. The junction shows trimming of 3 bases on V and 3 bases on J, and the gene matches do not reach 3 bases of it. In total, 500 to 700 healthy bone marrow donors made up the cohort. At the time of sampling, every cohort member was nominally healthy, though immune exposures that went unrecorded were likely present. The donor tested CMV seropositive, placing the donor among the approximately 290 seropositive members of the cohort. Each donor provided a peripheral blood sample, and peripheral blood mononuclear cells were used for TCR beta sequencing. Genomic DNA was extracted from the blood cell samples with the Qiagen DNeasy Blood Extraction Kit. Library creation used the immunoSEQ multiplex PCR assay. For the multiplex PCR, a mixture combining 60 forward primers for TCR Vbeta segments and 13 reverse primers for TCR Jbeta segments was used. The CDR3 region of rearranged TCR beta genes was amplified from genomic DNA by a multiplex PCR assay. The Illumina HiSeq System was used to sequence the amplified TCR beta libraries as 87-base-pair reads. From the authors' description of their analysis: A later analysis counted 65 million to 90 million unique TCR beta chains across the 650 to 800 repertoires, and around 9.9 million of these chains were shared by at least two donors. Raw reads were error-corrected and collapsed into unique sequences with a nearest-neighbor algorithm that merged closely related sequences to remove PCR and sequencing errors. V, D and J gene segments were assigned by aligning CDR3 sequences to IMGT reference sequences. Each retained sequence needed at least a six-nucleotide match to both a V gene segment and a J gene segment. Rearrangements were classified as productive when the CDR3 lacked stop codons and remained in frame with V and J, and all other rearrangements were classified as non-productive. CDR3 was defined by IMGT convention, running from the second conserved V-encoded cysteine to the conserved J-encoded phenylalanine. The earlier analysis of approximately 590 of the donors excluded any sequence lacking an unambiguous match to a single V gene segment. An earlier analysis of just under 600 of the donors called V segments functional above 56.7% productive rearrangements and segregating when the between-donor standard deviation exceeded 5%. A statistical classification framework was built to diagnose cytomegalovirus status from the catalog of TCR beta chain sequences. In a later analysis, TCR nucleotide sequences were compared against IMGT/GENE-DB human TR gene sequences so that V and J genes could be assigned. A later analysis assigned CDR3 sequences and most-parsimonious VDJ recombination scenarios with the TCRdist pipeline. In a later analysis, each TCR beta chain was defined by its CDR3 amino acid sequence together with its V-gene family, and reads lacking a unique V-gene family were excluded. To address suspected cross-contamination and a sequencing artifact, a later analysis removed roughly 580 highly shared, low-generation-probability nucleotide sequences. In a later analysis, a clonal expansion index for each public chain was calculated from normalized within-repertoire ranks of inferred template counts. Generation probabilities in a later analysis came from a VDJ recombination model fitted to out-of-frame rearrangements, and those results were checked against IGoR. In a later analysis, TCR-TCR, TCR-HLA and TCR-CMV co-occurrence was scored with hypergeometric tests, and a repertoire-size bias correction was applied to TCR pairs. To estimate false discovery rates, a later analysis permuted the HLA or CMV assignments 20 times. In a later analysis, co-occurring TCRs were grouped with DBSCAN, and TCRdist sequence similarity was added when clustering was performed within HLA-allele-positive subsets. Repertoires with fewer than 30,000 or more than 120,000 public chains were left out of co-occurrence clustering, as were a handful of repertoires with anomalous nucleotide sharing. This immuneACCESS table, as held by TCRdb, lists in-frame sequences with V and J called but not all clones. Of the missing ones, under half trace to an unresolved V gene in checked studies; the others have no known cause. The V and J calls and clone size are taken from that table; D and trimming were inferred from the DNA. A total of about 210,000 clones appear in this sample, around 81% of them only once. Together, the top ten hold roughly 10% of the sample.

A word on this clone: The antigen it recognizes is unknown. The record has no base qualities; no much larger clone is one base away.

The receptor chain draws on TRBV7-2 and TRBJ2-7; a stretch of 12 junction bases matches TRBD2. Sequencing used PBMCs. This clonotype was sampled from a woman aged 50 to 65 in good health and CMV-seropositive. At the DNA level, the sequence is TGTGCCAGCAGCTTCGGACTAGCGGGGATCTACGAGCAGTACTTC. Translated, this gives CASSFGLAGIYEQYF.